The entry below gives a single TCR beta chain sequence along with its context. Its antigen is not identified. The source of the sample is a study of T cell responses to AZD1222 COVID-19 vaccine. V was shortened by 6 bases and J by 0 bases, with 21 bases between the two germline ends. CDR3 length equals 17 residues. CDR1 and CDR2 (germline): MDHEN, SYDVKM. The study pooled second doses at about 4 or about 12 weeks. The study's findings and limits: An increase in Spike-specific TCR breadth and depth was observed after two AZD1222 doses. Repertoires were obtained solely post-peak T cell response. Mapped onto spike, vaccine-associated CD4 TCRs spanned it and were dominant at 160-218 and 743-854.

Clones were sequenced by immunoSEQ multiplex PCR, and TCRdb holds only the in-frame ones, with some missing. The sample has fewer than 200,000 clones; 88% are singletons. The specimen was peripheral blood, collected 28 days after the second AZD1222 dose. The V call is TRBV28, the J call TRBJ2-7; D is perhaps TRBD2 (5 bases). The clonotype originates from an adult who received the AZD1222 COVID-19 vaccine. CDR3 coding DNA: TGTGCCAGCAGACGAACTGGGCTAGCCGGAACCTCCTACGAGCAGTACTTC. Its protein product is CASRRTGLAGTSYEQYF. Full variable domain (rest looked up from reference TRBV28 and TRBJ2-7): DVKVTQSSRYLVKRTGEKVFLECVQDMDHENMFWYRQDPGLGLRLIYFSYDVKMKEKGDIPEGYSVSREKKERFSLILESASTNQTSMYLCASRRTGLAGTSYEQYFGPGTRLTVT.